This T cell receptor (beta chain) came from a study of cytomegalovirus exposure and HLA in healthy donors. Across the whole study: Later analysis reported that the 95 to 150 validation repertoires shared the platform of the approximately 670 first-cohort repertoires.

Study findings and constraints: For most TCR sequences rarity was the rule, although some public TCRs occurred in many donors. It was found in a later analysis that first-cohort TCR clusters tended to co-occur in the 100 to 150 validation repertoires.

For this clone: No antigen is known for it.

Profiling relied on immunoSEQ multiplex PCR, and the TCRdb table lists in-frame clones only, not all of them. Altogether some 170,000 clones are present, roughly 95% being singletons, with the ten largest covering 0.8% to 0.95%. The specimen was PBMCs. This TCR was recovered from a woman aged 18-35 years in good health and CMV-seronegative.

CDR3 sequence: CASSLTQGTEAFF. The DNA for the CDR3 is TGTGCCAGCAGCTTAACCCAGGGTACGGAAGCTTTCTTT. The genes are TRBV7-3 and TRBJ1-1, with D possibly matching TRBD1 (5 bases). The V end was cut by 0 bases, the J end by 8 bases, with 10 bases between. The CDR3 has 13 amino acids. CDR1 is SGHTA and CDR2 is FQGTGA in the germline V gene.